The rows below give T cell receptor beta chains drawn from one sample of a study of shared clonotypes between healthy human individuals. Using immunoSEQ multiplex PCR, the repertoire was profiled, and TCRdb retains in-frame clones only, with some absent. This table holds about 490,000 clones, around 73% found once. The sample was PBMCs. The receptors originated from a woman aged 40-49 years in good health. Some clones in this sample may be carry-over from other donors' samples. The CDR3 runs from the conserved cysteine through the conserved F or W. The D gene is left open where the match is weak. Rows give clone size only sometimes, using once, few, many, or a class for an expanded clone.

v_call: TRBV6-5; j_call: TRBJ2-7; d_call: TRBD2; clone_size: once; cdr3_aa: CASTPSGGSYEQYF; cdr3_nt: TGTGCCAGCACTCCTAGCGGGGGGTCCTACGAGCAGTACTTC
v_call: TRBV7-9; j_call: TRBJ2-3; d_call: TRBD2; clone_size: few; cdr3_aa: CASSLGATSGSPPTDTQYF; cdr3_nt: TGTGCCAGCAGCTTAGGGGCGACTAGCGGGAGCCCTCCCACAGATACGCAGTATTTT
v_call: TRBV27; j_call: TRBJ2-3; d_call: NA; clone_size: NA; cdr3_aa: CASRDYSTPTDTQYF; cdr3_nt: TGTGCCAGCAGGGACTACTCGACACCCACAGATACGCAGTATTTT
v_call: TRBV7-2; j_call: TRBJ2-1; d_call: TRBD2; clone_size: NA; cdr3_aa: CASSSLGGRGYNEQFF; cdr3_nt: TGTGCCAGCAGCTCCCTGGGCGGGAGAGGGTACAATGAGCAGTTCTTC
v_call: TRBV6-5; j_call: TRBJ2-3; d_call: TRBD2; clone_size: NA; cdr3_aa: CASRRLTSATDTQYF; cdr3_nt: TGTGCCAGCAGGCGGTTGACTAGCGCCACAGATACGCAGTATTTT
v_call: TRBV29-1; j_call: TRBJ1-2; d_call: NA; clone_size: NA; cdr3_aa: CSVEGGRANYGYTF; cdr3_nt: TGCAGCGTTGAAGGAGGGAGAGCTAACTATGGCTACACCTTC
v_call: TRBV5-1; j_call: TRBJ2-6; d_call: NA; clone_size: few; cdr3_aa: CASSYPGRASGANVLTF; cdr3_nt: TGCGCCAGCAGCTATCCGGGACGAGCCTCTGGGGCCAACGTCCTGACTTTC
v_call: TRBV29-1; j_call: TRBJ1-2; d_call: TRBD1; clone_size: NA; cdr3_aa: CSATGTDYGYTF; cdr3_nt: TGCAGCGCGACCGGGACAGACTATGGCTACACCTTC
v_call: TRBV19; j_call: TRBJ2-7; d_call: TRBD1; clone_size: NA; cdr3_aa: CASSNPLWTGPHEQYF; cdr3_nt: TGTGCCAGTAGTAATCCCCTTTGGACAGGGCCCCACGAGCAGTACTTC
v_call: TRBV2; j_call: TRBJ1-4; d_call: NA; clone_size: NA; cdr3_aa: CASSGSGYEKLFF; cdr3_nt: TGTGCCAGCAGTGGTTCAGGGTATGAAAAACTGTTTTTT
v_call: TRBV27; j_call: TRBJ2-1; d_call: NA; clone_size: NA; cdr3_aa: CASTPIGAQNNEQFF; cdr3_nt: TGTGCCAGCACCCCAATTGGGGCCCAAAACAATGAGCAGTTCTTC
v_call: TRBV15; j_call: TRBJ2-3; d_call: TRBD1; clone_size: NA; cdr3_aa: CATSRDRAGGNSDTQYF; cdr3_nt: TGTGCCACCAGCAGAGATCGGGCAGGGGGCAATTCAGATACGCAGTATTTT
v_call: TRBV29-1; j_call: TRBJ2-1; d_call: TRBD2; clone_size: NA; cdr3_aa: CSVGAWREGAEDEQFF; cdr3_nt: TGCAGCGTTGGAGCTTGGCGGGAGGGGGCTGAGGATGAGCAGTTCTTC
v_call: TRBV20-1; j_call: TRBJ2-7; d_call: NA; clone_size: NA; cdr3_aa: CSYQGTYEQYF; cdr3_nt: TGCAGTTACCAGGGGACCTACGAGCAGTACTTC
v_call: TRBV7-9; j_call: TRBJ2-7; d_call: TRBD2; clone_size: many; cdr3_aa: CASGSGEVPRNEQYF; cdr3_nt: TGTGCCAGCGGCAGCGGGGAGGTCCCTCGTAACGAGCAGTACTTC
v_call: TRBV28; j_call: TRBJ1-4; d_call: NA; clone_size: NA; cdr3_aa: CASSLIGAGSEKLFF; cdr3_nt: TGTGCCAGCAGTCTAATAGGGGCTGGTAGTGAAAAACTGTTTTTT
v_call: TRBV9; j_call: TRBJ1-2; d_call: NA; clone_size: NA; cdr3_aa: CASSPRGNYGYTF; cdr3_nt: TGTGCCAGCAGCCCTAGGGGTAACTATGGCTACACCTTC
v_call: TRBV5-1; j_call: TRBJ1-2; d_call: NA; clone_size: NA; cdr3_aa: CASSLGDTGSNYGYTF; cdr3_nt: TGCGCCAGCAGCTTGGGGGACACCGGCTCTAACTATGGCTACACCTTC
v_call: TRBV7-7; j_call: TRBJ2-1; d_call: TRBD2; clone_size: NA; cdr3_aa: CASSPGALAGGNEQFF; cdr3_nt: TGTGCCAGCAGCCCAGGGGCACTAGCGGGAGGAAATGAGCAGTTCTTC
v_call: TRBV6-6; j_call: TRBJ2-5; d_call: TRBD2; clone_size: few; cdr3_aa: CASSYTPREQYF; cdr3_nt: TGTGCCAGCAGTTACACCCCGCGGGAGCAGTACTTC
v_call: TRBV19; j_call: TRBJ1-5; d_call: NA; clone_size: once; cdr3_aa: CASSNGGGNQPQHF; cdr3_nt: TGTGCCAGTAGCAATGGGGGGGGCAATCAGCCCCAGCATTTT
v_call: TRBV27; j_call: TRBJ2-7; d_call: NA; clone_size: NA; cdr3_aa: CASRFTGQGGYEQYF; cdr3_nt: TGTGCCAGCAGATTCACGGGACAAGGTGGCTACGAGCAGTACTTC
v_call: TRBV7-2; j_call: TRBJ1-3; d_call: NA; clone_size: NA; cdr3_aa: CASSLFGGGPLGNTIYF; cdr3_nt: TGTGCCAGCAGCTTATTCGGGGGAGGGCCTCTTGGAAACACCATATATTTT
v_call: TRBV5-4; j_call: TRBJ2-1; d_call: TRBD2; clone_size: NA; cdr3_aa: CASSLLGLVNEQFF; cdr3_nt: TGTGCCAGCAGCTTGTTGGGACTAGTTAATGAGCAGTTCTTC
v_call: TRBV11-2; j_call: TRBJ2-1; d_call: NA; clone_size: NA; cdr3_aa: CASSPSYNEQFF; cdr3_nt: TGTGCCAGCAGCCCGTCCTACAATGAGCAGTTCTTC
v_call: TRBV30; j_call: TRBJ1-5; d_call: NA; clone_size: few; cdr3_aa: CAWSNLGNQPQHF; cdr3_nt: TGTGCCTGGAGTAACCTGGGCAATCAGCCCCAGCATTTT
v_call: TRBV2; j_call: TRBJ2-7; d_call: TRBD2; clone_size: NA; cdr3_aa: CASRGLAYEQYF; cdr3_nt: TGTGCCAGCAGAGGACTAGCCTACGAGCAGTACTTC
v_call: TRBV28; j_call: TRBJ2-7; d_call: TRBD2; clone_size: once; cdr3_aa: CASSNLAGGKYEQYF; cdr3_nt: TGTGCCAGCTCTAATTTAGCGGGAGGCAAATACGAGCAGTACTTC
v_call: TRBV6-6; j_call: TRBJ1-1; d_call: NA; clone_size: NA; cdr3_aa: CASSYQTGEAFF; cdr3_nt: TGTGCCAGCAGTTACCAGACAGGTGAAGCTTTCTTT
v_call: TRBV6-4; j_call: TRBJ1-1; d_call: NA; clone_size: many; cdr3_aa: CASRSFARNTEAFF; cdr3_nt: TGTGCCAGCAGAAGTTTTGCTAGGAACACTGAAGCTTTCTTT
v_call: TRBV7-8; j_call: TRBJ2-1; d_call: TRBD2; clone_size: few; cdr3_aa: CASSLDGTSGREQFF; cdr3_nt: TGTGCCAGCAGCTTAGACGGGACTAGCGGTCGTGAGCAGTTCTTC
v_call: TRBV4-1; j_call: TRBJ2-1; d_call: TRBD2; clone_size: NA; cdr3_aa: CASSQRATSVFNEQFF; cdr3_nt: TGCGCCAGCAGCCAACGGGCTACTAGCGTATTCAATGAGCAGTTCTTC
v_call: TRBV2; j_call: TRBJ2-2; d_call: NA; clone_size: NA; cdr3_aa: CASRPRGNTGELFF; cdr3_nt: TGTGCCAGCAGACCCAGGGGTAACACCGGGGAGCTGTTTTTT
v_call: TRBV9; j_call: TRBJ1-4; d_call: TRBD1; clone_size: NA; cdr3_aa: CASSVRTGVEEKLFF; cdr3_nt: TGTGCCAGCAGCGTAAGGACAGGGGTGGAGGAAAAACTGTTTTTT
v_call: TRBV21-1; j_call: TRBJ2-3; d_call: NA; clone_size: NA; cdr3_aa: CASSKDGLRADTQYF; cdr3_nt: TGTGCCAGCAGCAAAGATGGACTGCGCGCAGATACGCAGTATTTT
v_call: TRBV6-5; j_call: TRBJ2-1; d_call: NA; clone_size: NA; cdr3_aa: CASSYAVSSYNEQFF; cdr3_nt: TGTGCCAGCAGTTACGCGGTCAGCTCCTACAATGAGCAGTTCTTC
v_call: TRBV5-1; j_call: TRBJ2-5; d_call: NA; clone_size: NA; cdr3_aa: CASSLVLAQETQYF; cdr3_nt: TGCGCCAGCAGCTTGGTACTCGCCCAAGAGACCCAGTACTTC
v_call: TRBV27; j_call: TRBJ1-5; d_call: NA; clone_size: few; cdr3_aa: CASSHMGVGSLNQPQHF; cdr3_nt: TGTGCCAGCAGTCATATGGGGGTGGGCAGTCTGAATCAGCCCCAGCATTTT
v_call: TRBV4-1; j_call: TRBJ2-7; d_call: NA; clone_size: few; cdr3_aa: CASSQDRGTREQYF; cdr3_nt: TGCGCCAGCAGCCAAGATCGGGGAACGAGGGAGCAGTACTTC
v_call: TRBV28; j_call: TRBJ2-7; d_call: NA; clone_size: NA; cdr3_aa: CASSLTRTEGYEQYF; cdr3_nt: TGTGCCAGCAGTTTAACTCGTACGGAAGGCTACGAGCAGTACTTC
v_call: TRBV28; j_call: TRBJ1-2; d_call: TRBD1; clone_size: NA; cdr3_aa: CASSRGQGRDGYTF; cdr3_nt: TGTGCCAGCAGTCGAGGACAGGGCAGAGATGGCTACACCTTC
v_call: TRBV6-6; j_call: TRBJ2-5; d_call: TRBD1; clone_size: NA; cdr3_aa: CATGTASTETQYF; cdr3_nt: TGTGCCACCGGGACAGCTTCGACAGAGACCCAGTACTTC
v_call: TRBV30; j_call: TRBJ2-2; d_call: NA; clone_size: NA; cdr3_aa: CAWSINTGELFF; cdr3_nt: TGTGCCTGGAGTATTAACACCGGGGAGCTGTTTTTT
v_call: TRBV5-1; j_call: TRBJ2-3; d_call: NA; clone_size: NA; cdr3_aa: CASSLNPGTTSTDTQYF; cdr3_nt: TGCGCCAGCAGCTTAAATCCGGGGACAACTAGCACAGATACGCAGTATTTT
v_call: TRBV18; j_call: TRBJ1-2; d_call: NA; clone_size: NA; cdr3_aa: CASSPLPETMVSGYTF; cdr3_nt: TGTGCCAGCTCACCTCTCCCGGAAACTATGGTTAGCGGCTACACCTTC
v_call: TRBV10-3; j_call: TRBJ1-5; d_call: NA; clone_size: NA; cdr3_aa: CAISLEGSNQPQHF; cdr3_nt: TGTGCCATCTCCCTCGAGGGGTCTAATCAGCCCCAGCATTTT
v_call: TRBV10-3; j_call: TRBJ2-7; d_call: TRBD1; clone_size: NA; cdr3_aa: CAISRGLYEQYF; cdr3_nt: TGTGCCATCAGCAGGGGGCTCTACGAGCAGTACTTC
v_call: TRBV27; j_call: TRBJ1-5; d_call: NA; clone_size: few; cdr3_aa: CASSPLNQPQHF; cdr3_nt: TGTGCCAGCAGTCCATTAAATCAGCCCCAGCATTTT
v_call: TRBV19; j_call: TRBJ1-1; d_call: NA; clone_size: few; cdr3_aa: CASSFGTLRRTEAFF; cdr3_nt: TGTGCCAGTAGTTTTGGAACCCTCAGACGTACTGAAGCTTTCTTT
v_call: TRBV28; j_call: TRBJ2-7; d_call: TRBD1; clone_size: NA; cdr3_aa: CASRTTGQGYEQYF; cdr3_nt: TGTGCCAGCAGAACCACGGGACAGGGCTACGAGCAGTACTTC
v_call: TRBV4-3; j_call: TRBJ2-5; d_call: NA; clone_size: NA; cdr3_aa: CASSQDPPAGRVGETQYF; cdr3_nt: TGCGCCAGCAGCCAAGACCCGCCCGCCGGGCGGGTCGGTGAGACCCAGTACTTC